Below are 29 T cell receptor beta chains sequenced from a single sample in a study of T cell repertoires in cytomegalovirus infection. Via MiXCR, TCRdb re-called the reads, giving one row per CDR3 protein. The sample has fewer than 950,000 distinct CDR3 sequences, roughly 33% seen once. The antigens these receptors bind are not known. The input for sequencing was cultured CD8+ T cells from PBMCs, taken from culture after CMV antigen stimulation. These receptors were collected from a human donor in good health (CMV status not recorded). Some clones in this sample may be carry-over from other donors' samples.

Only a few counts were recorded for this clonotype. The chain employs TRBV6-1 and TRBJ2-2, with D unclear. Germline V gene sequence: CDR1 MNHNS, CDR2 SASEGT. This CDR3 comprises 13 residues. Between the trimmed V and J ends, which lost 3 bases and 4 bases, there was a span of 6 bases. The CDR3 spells CASSDMGTGELFF. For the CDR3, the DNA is TGTGCCAGCAGTGATATGGGCACCGGGGAGCTGTTTTTT.

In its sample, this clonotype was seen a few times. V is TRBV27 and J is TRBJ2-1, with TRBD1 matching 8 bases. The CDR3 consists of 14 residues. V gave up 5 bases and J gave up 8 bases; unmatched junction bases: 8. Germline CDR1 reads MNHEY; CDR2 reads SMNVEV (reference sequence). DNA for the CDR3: TGTGCCAGCAGTAGCCAGGGGGCGATCTATGAGCAGTTCTTC. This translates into CASSSQGAIYEQFF.

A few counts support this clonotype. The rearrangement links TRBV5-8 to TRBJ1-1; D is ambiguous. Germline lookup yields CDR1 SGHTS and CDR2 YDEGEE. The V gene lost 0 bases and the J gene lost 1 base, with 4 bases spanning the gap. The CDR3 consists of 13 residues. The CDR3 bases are TGTGCCAGCAGCTTGGTTTGGAACACTGAAGCTTTCTTT. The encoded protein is CASSLVWNTEAFF.

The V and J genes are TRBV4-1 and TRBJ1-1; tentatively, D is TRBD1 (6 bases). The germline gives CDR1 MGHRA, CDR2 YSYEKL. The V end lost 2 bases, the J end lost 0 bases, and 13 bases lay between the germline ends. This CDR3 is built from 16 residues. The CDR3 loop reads CASSQPLGQMNTEAFF. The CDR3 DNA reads TGCGCCAGCAGCCAACCGTTAGGACAGATGAACACTGAAGCTTTCTTT.

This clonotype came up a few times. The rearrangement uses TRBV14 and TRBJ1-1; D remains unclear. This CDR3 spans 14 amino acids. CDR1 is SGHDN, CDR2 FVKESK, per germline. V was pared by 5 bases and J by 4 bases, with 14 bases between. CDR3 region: CASSDFHGSTEAFF. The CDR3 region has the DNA TGTGCCAGCAGCGACTTCCACGGGTCCACTGAAGCTTTCTTT.

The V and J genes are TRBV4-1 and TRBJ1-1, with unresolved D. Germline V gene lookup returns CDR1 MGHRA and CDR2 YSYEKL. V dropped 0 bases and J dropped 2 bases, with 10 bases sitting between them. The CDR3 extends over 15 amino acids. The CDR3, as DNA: TGCGCCAGCAGCCAAGATGCCGTCGGTAACACTGAAGCTTTCTTT. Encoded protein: CASSQDAVGNTEAFF.

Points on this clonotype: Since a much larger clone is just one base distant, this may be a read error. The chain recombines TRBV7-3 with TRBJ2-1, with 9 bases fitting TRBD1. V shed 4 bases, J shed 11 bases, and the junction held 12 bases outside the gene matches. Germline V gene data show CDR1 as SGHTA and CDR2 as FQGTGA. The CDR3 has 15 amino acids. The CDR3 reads CASSSVPEQGAKQFF. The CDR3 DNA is TGTGCCAGCAGCTCGGTTCCGGAACAGGGGGCGAAGCAGTTCTTC.

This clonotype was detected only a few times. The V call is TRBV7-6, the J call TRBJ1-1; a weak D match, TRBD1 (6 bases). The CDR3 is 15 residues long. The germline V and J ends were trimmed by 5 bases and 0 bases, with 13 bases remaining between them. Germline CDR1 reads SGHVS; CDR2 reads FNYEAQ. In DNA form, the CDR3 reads TGTGCCAGCAGCCCCCACAGGGAGATGAACACTGAAGCTTTCTTT. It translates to CASSPHREMNTEAFF.

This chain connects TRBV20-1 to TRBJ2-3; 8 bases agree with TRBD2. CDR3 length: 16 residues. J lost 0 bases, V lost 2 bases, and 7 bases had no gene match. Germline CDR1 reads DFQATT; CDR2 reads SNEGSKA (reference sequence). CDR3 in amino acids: CSARTTSGASTDTQYF. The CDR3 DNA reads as TGCAGTGCTAGAACTACTAGCGGTGCTAGCACAGATACGCAGTATTTT.

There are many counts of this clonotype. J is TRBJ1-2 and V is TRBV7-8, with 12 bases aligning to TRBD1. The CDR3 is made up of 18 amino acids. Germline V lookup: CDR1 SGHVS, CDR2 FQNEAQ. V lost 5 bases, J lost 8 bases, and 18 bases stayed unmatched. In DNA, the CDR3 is TGTGCCAGCAGCCCGCAGAGACAGCCGGGACAGGGGGCGTTCGGCTACACCTTC. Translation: CASSPQRQPGQGAFGYTF.

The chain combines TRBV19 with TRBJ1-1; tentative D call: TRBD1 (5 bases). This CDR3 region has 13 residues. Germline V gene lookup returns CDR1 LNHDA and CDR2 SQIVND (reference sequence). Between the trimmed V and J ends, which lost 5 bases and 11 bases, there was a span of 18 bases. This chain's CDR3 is CASSPYSSEGAFF. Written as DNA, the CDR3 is TGTGCCAGTAGTCCCTACAGCTCCGAGGGGGCTTTCTTT.

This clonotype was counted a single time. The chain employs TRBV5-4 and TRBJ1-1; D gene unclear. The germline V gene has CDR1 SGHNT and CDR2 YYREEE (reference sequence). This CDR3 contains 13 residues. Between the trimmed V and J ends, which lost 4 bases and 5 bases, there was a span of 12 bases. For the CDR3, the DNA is TGTGCCAGCAGCCCGGGAATGGGGACTGAAGCTTTCTTT. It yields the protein CASSPGMGTEAFF.

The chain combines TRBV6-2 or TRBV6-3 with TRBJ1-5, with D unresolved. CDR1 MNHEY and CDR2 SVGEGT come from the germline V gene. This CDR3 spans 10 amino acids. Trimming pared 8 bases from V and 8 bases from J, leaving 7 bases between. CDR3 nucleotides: TGTGCCAGCGGATGGGAGCCCCAGCATTTT. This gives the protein CASGWEPQHF.

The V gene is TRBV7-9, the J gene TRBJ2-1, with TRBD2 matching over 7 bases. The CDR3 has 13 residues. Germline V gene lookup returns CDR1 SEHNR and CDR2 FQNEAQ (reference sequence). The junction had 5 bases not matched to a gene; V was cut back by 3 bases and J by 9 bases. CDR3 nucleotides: TGTGCCAGCAGCTTGGGGGGGTATAGTGAGCAGTTCTTC. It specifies CASSLGGYSEQFF.

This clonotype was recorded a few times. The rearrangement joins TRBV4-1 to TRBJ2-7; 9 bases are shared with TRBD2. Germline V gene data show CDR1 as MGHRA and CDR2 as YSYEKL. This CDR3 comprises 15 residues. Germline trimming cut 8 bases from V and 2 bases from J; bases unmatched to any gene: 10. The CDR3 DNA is TGCGCCAGCTCTCTACTAGCGGGCCTTCCCTACGAGCAGTACTTC. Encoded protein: CASSLLAGLPYEQYF.

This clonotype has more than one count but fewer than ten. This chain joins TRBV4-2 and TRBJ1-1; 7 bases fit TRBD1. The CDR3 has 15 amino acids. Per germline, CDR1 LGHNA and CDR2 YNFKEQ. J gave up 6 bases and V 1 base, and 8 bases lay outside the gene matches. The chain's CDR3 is CASSQGWEGASEAFF. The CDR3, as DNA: TGTGCCAGCAGCCAAGGGTGGGAGGGGGCGTCTGAAGCTTTCTTT.

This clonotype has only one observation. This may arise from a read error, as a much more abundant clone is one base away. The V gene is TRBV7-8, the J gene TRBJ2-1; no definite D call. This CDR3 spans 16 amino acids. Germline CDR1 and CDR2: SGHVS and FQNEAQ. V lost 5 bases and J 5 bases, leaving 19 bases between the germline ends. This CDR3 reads CASSLWPLSEHNEQFF. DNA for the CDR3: TGTGCCAGCAGCCTATGGCCACTCTCGGAACACAATGAGCAGTTCTTC.

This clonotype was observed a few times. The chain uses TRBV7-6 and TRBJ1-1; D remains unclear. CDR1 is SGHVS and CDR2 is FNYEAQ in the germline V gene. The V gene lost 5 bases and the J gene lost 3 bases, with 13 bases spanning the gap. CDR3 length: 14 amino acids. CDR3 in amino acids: CASSPRTQDTEAFF. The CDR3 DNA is TGTGCCAGCAGCCCAAGGACCCAGGACACTGAAGCTTTCTTT.

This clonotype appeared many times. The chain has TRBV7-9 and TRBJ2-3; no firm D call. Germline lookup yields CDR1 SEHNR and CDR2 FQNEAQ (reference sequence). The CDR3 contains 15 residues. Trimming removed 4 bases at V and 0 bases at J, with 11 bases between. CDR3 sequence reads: CASSWDYTSTDTQYF. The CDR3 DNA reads TGTGCCAGCAGCTGGGATTACACTAGCACAGATACGCAGTATTTT. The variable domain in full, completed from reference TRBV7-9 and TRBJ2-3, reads DTGVSQNPRHKITKRGQNVTFRCDPISEHNRLYWYRQTLGQGPEFLTYFQNEAQLEKSRLLSDRFSAERPKGSFSTLEIQRTEQGDSAMYLCASSWDYTSTDTQYFGPGTRLTVL.

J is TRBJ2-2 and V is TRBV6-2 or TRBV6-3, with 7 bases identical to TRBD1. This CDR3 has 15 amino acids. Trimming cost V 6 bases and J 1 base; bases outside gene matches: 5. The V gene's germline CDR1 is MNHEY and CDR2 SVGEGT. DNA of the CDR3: TGTGCCAGCAGAAGGGACAGAGTGAACACCGGGGAGCTGTTTTTT. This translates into CASRRDRVNTGELFF.

CDR3 coding DNA: TGTGCCAGTAGTAAGCGGACCGAGGCAGATACGCAGTATTTT. This translates into CASSKRTEADTQYF. The V gene is TRBV19, the J gene TRBJ2-3; D may be TRBD2 (5 bases). The CDR3 has 14 amino acids. Between the trimmed V and J ends, which lost 4 bases and 4 bases, there was a span of 12 bases. Germline V CDR1 and CDR2: LNHDA, SQIVND (reference sequence).

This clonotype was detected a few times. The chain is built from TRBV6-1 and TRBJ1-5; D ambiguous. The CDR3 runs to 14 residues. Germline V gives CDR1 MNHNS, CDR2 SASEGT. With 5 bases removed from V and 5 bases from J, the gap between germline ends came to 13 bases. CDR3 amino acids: CASSSGLDYQPQHF. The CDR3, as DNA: TGTGCCAGCAGTTCGGGTCTGGACTATCAGCCCCAGCATTTT.

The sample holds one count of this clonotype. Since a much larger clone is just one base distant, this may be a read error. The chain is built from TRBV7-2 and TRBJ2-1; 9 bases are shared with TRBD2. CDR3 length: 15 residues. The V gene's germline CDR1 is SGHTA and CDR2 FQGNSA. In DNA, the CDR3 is TGTGCCAACAGCTTATGGCTAGCGGGGAACAATGAGCAGTTCTTC. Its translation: CANSLWLAGNNEQFF.

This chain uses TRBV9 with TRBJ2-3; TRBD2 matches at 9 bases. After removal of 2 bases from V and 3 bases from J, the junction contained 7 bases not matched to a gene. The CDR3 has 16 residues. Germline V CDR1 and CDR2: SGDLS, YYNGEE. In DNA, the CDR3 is TGTGCCAGCAGCGTTACGAGTAGCGGGGGAACAGATACGCAGTATTTT. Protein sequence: CASSVTSSGGTDTQYF.

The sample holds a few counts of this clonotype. CDR3 in amino acids: CASRPDPLLNEQFF. The CDR3 DNA is TGTGCCAGCAGACCCGACCCGCTTCTTAATGAGCAGTTCTTC. This chain links TRBV6-1 with TRBJ2-1; no reliable D call. Germline CDR1 MNHNS, CDR2 SASEGT. V lost 6 bases and J 7 bases, leaving 16 bases between the germline ends. This CDR3 is built from 14 residues.

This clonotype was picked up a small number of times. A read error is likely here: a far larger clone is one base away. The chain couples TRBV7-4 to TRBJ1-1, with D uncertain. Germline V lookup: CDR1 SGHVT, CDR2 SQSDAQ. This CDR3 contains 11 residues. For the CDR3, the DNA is TGTGCCAGCAGCTTTAACATTGAAGCTTTCTTT. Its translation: CASSFNIEAFF.

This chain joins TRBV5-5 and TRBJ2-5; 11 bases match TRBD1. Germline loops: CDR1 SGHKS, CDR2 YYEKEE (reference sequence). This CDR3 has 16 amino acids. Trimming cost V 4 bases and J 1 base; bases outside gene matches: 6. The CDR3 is CASSPGTGGVQETQYF. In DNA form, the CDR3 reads TGTGCCAGCAGCCCCGGGACAGGGGGGGTCCAAGAGACCCAGTACTTC.

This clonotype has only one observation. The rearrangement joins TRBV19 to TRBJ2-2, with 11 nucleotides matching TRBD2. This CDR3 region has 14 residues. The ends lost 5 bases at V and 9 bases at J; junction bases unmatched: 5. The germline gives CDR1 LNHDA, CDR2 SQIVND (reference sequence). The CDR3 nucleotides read TGTGCCAGTAGTCCTAGCGGGGGGCCCAGGGAGCTGTTTTTT. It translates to CASSPSGGPRELFF. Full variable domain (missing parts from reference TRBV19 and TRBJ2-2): DGGITQSPKYLFRKEGQNVTLSCEQNLNHDAMYWYRQDPGQGLRLIYYSQIVNDFQKGDIAEGYSVSREKKESFPLTVTSAQKNPTAFYLCASSPSGGPRELFFGEGSRLTVL.

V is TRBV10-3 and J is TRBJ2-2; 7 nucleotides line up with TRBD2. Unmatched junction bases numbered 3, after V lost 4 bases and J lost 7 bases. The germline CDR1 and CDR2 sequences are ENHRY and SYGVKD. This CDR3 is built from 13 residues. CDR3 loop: CAISGEGNGELFF. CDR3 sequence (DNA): TGTGCCATCAGTGGGGAGGGAAACGGGGAGCTGTTTTTT.